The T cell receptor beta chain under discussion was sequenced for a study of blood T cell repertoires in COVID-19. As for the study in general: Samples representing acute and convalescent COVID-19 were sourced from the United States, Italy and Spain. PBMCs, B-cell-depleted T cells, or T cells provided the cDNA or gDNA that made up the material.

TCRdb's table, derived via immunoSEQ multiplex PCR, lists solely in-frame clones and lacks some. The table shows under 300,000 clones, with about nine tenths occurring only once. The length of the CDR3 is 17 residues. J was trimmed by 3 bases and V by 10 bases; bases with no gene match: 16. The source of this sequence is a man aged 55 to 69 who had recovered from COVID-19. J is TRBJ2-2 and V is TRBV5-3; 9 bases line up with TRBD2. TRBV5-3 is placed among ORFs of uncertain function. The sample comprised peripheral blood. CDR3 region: CASCRGRAGGHTGELFF. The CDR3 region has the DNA TGTGCCTCCTGTCGGGGTCGAGCGGGGGGTCACACCGGGGAGCTGTTTTTT.